This is a list of T cell receptor beta chains from one sample in a study of blood T cell repertoires in COVID-19. The table came from immunoSEQ multiplex PCR; TCRdb's copy has only in-frame clones and leaves some out. The sample yields 120,000 or so clones, around nine tenths seen once. Material: peripheral blood. Receptors were obtained from a man aged 60 to 75 with COVID-19, enrolled during active disease. Each CDR3 is given with its conserved first and last residue. D genes are given only for firm matches. Some rows mark clone size as missing; the rest say once, few, many or name a class of expanded clone.

V gene	J gene	clone size	CDR3 length	D gene	CDR3 protein	CDR3 DNA
TRBV19	TRBJ2-1	.	12	.	CASSIEPGKQFF	TGTGCCAGTAGTATAGAGCCTGGCAAGCAGTTCTTC
TRBV6-5	TRBJ1-4	.	13	.	CASSPPGQEKLFF	TGTGCCAGCAGTCCCCCGGGACAAGAAAAACTGTTTTTT
TRBV11-2	TRBJ1-2	.	13	.	CASSSPPVRGYTF	TGTGCCAGCAGCAGCCCGCCGGTGAGAGGCTACACCTTC
TRBV27	TRBJ2-1	.	13	.	CASSLYRDYEQFF	TGTGCCAGCAGTTTGTACAGGGATTATGAGCAGTTCTTC
TRBV5-1	TRBJ2-1	.	15	TRBD1	CASSFPGQAYNEQFF	TGCGCCAGCAGCTTTCCGGGACAGGCTTACAATGAGCAGTTCTTC
TRBV7-3	TRBJ2-2	.	14	TRBD1	CASSLGQEGGELFF	TGTGCCAGCAGCTTGGGACAGGAGGGCGGGGAGCTGTTTTTT
TRBV7-3	TRBJ1-3	.	14	.	CASSQDSSGNTIYF	TGTGCCAGCAGCCAGGACAGCTCTGGAAACACCATATATTTT
TRBV5-8	TRBJ1-5	.	14	.	CASSSREIRQPQHF	TGTGCCAGCAGCTCAAGGGAGATTCGTCAGCCCCAGCATTTT
TRBV3-1/TRBV3-2	TRBJ2-3	.	15	TRBD2	CASSQLAGGSDTQYF	TGTGCCAGCAGTCAACTAGCGGGAGGGTCAGATACGCAGTATTTT
TRBV27	TRBJ1-2	.	14	.	CASSSRGANYGYTF	TGTGCCAGCAGTTCCCGGGGAGCTAACTATGGCTACACCTTC
TRBV19	TRBJ2-1	.	17	.	CASTHHLRRGLYNEQFF	TGTGCCAGTACTCATCATTTACGGAGGGGGCTCTACAATGAGCAGTTCTTC
TRBV7-9	TRBJ2-1	.	12	.	CATMSLGNEQFF	TGTGCCACCATGAGCCTAGGTAATGAGCAGTTCTTC
TRBV3-1/TRBV3-2	TRBJ1-2	many	13	.	CASSPGLLWGYTF	TGTGCCAGCAGCCCCGGACTCTTGTGGGGCTACACCTTC
TRBV27	TRBJ2-7	.	13	TRBD1	CASRRTGPYEQYF	TGTGCCAGCAGACGGACAGGGCCCTACGAGCAGTACTTC
TRBV28	TRBJ1-5	few	15	TRBD1	CASSSGTGGNQPQHF	TGTGCCAGCAGCTCCGGGACAGGGGGCAATCAGCCCCAGCATTTT
TRBV7-9	TRBJ1-1	.	14	.	CASSPGGVNTEAFF	TGTGCCAGCAGCCCGGGCGGGGTGAACACTGAAGCTTTCTTT
TRBV11-3	TRBJ1-3	.	14	.	CASSFRGIGNTIYF	TGTGCCAGCAGCTTCAGGGGAATCGGAAACACCATATATTTT
TRBV11-1	TRBJ2-7	.	17	TRBD2	CASSLAALAVPSYEQYF	TGTGCCAGCAGCTTAGCGGCCCTAGCGGTGCCGTCCTACGAGCAGTACTTC
TRBV9	TRBJ2-7	few	14	.	CASSPWGREDEQYF	TGTGCCAGCAGCCCCTGGGGCAGGGAGGACGAGCAGTACTTC
TRBV2	TRBJ2-1	.	12	.	CATTGTGNEQFF	TGTGCCACCACAGGGACGGGTAATGAGCAGTTCTTC
TRBV28	TRBJ1-5	.	15	.	CASREEGVSNQPQHF	TGTGCCAGCAGGGAAGAAGGGGTGAGCAATCAGCCCCAGCATTTT
TRBV28	TRBJ1-4	.	15	.	CASSFSLGANEKLFF	TGTGCCAGCAGTTTTTCACTTGGAGCTAATGAAAAACTGTTTTTT
TRBV18	TRBJ2-2	.	16	TRBD2	CASSPLAGVSTGELFF	TGTGCCAGCTCACCCCTAGCGGGAGTCAGCACCGGGGAGCTGTTTTTT
TRBV27	TRBJ2-7	.	13	TRBD1	CASSPDRGYEQYF	TGTGCCAGCAGTCCGGACAGGGGCTACGAGCAGTACTTC
TRBV13	TRBJ2-1	.	15	TRBD2	CATGRIAGVGNEQFF	TGTGCCACCGGCCGTATAGCGGGAGTAGGTAATGAGCAGTTCTTC
TRBV5-4	TRBJ2-7	once	14	.	CASSLAPDSYEQYF	TGTGCCAGCAGCTTGGCCCCAGACTCCTACGAGCAGTACTTC
TRBV30	TRBJ2-7	once	18	TRBD2	CAWMNPMTSGSLSYEQYF	TGTGCCTGGATGAATCCGATGACTAGCGGGAGTTTATCCTACGAGCAGTACTTC
TRBV28	TRBJ2-7	.	16	TRBD2	CASSFRRGSGAYEQYF	TGTGCCAGCAGTTTTAGGAGGGGTAGCGGGGCTTACGAGCAGTACTTC
TRBV6-6	TRBJ2-1	.	15	.	CASSYVRPPDNEQFF	TGTGCCAGCAGTTACGTGCGCCCACCCGACAATGAGCAGTTCTTC
TRBV12-5	TRBJ1-1	.	15	.	CASGLSGLLNTEAFF	TGTGCTAGTGGTTTGTCGGGACTCCTGAACACTGAAGCTTTCTTT
TRBV6-1	TRBJ1-1	.	13	.	CASSDKGGAEAFF	TGTGCCAGCAGTGACAAGGGAGGGGCTGAAGCTTTCTTT
TRBV5-1	TRBJ2-7	.	16	TRBD2	CASSALAGGQPYEQYF	TGCGCCAGCAGCGCACTAGCGGGAGGTCAACCCTACGAGCAGTACTTC
TRBV6-5	TRBJ1-5	.	14	.	CASKEGAGIKPQHF	TGTGCCAGCAAGGAGGGAGCCGGAATCAAGCCCCAGCATTTT
TRBV5-4	TRBJ2-2	few	15	.	CASSLQGLNTGELFF	TGTGCCAGCAGCTTGCAGGGACTCAACACCGGGGAGCTGTTTTTT
TRBV5-1	TRBJ2-5	.	14	TRBD1	CASSPGQGEETQYF	TGCGCCAGCAGCCCGGGACAGGGGGAAGAGACCCAGTACTTC
TRBV2	TRBJ2-2	once	15	.	CASSAGLLNTGELFF	TGTGCCAGCAGTGCGGGACTCCTGAACACCGGGGAGCTGTTTTTT
TRBV5-1	TRBJ1-4	.	16	.	CASSLVTTELPEKLFF	TGCGCCAGCAGCTTGGTGACGACAGAACTACCTGAAAAACTGTTTTTT
TRBV30	TRBJ1-6	once	14	.	CAWRRSGGQSPLHF	TGTGCCTGGAGAAGGTCAGGAGGGCAATCACCCCTCCACTTT
TRBV5-1	TRBJ2-7	.	14	.	CASRREADSYEQYF	TGCGCCAGCAGGAGGGAGGCAGATAGCTACGAGCAGTACTTC
TRBV10-1	TRBJ2-1	.	15	TRBD2	CASSEGAGDLNEQFF	TGCGCCAGCAGTGAGGGAGCGGGAGACCTCAATGAGCAGTTCTTC
TRBV28	TRBJ2-3	.	15	.	CASSFAEVLRDTQYF	TGTGCCAGCAGTTTCGCGGAGGTGTTAAGGGATACGCAGTATTTT
TRBV7-2	TRBJ2-7	.	15	TRBD1	CASSTGQGRSYEQYF	TGTGCCAGCAGCACAGGACAGGGGAGGTCCTACGAGCAGTACTTC
TRBV3-1/TRBV3-2	TRBJ1-1	few	14	.	CASSPLDLNTEAFF	TGTGCCAGCAGCCCACTTGACTTGAACACTGAAGCTTTCTTT
TRBV7-9	TRBJ1-1	.	15	.	CASSLAWGRRTEAFF	TGTGCCAGCAGCTTAGCATGGGGGCGTAGGACTGAAGCTTTCTTT
TRBV28	TRBJ2-1	.	16	TRBD2	CASSSSGVSSYNEQFF	TGTGCCAGCAGTTCCAGCGGGGTTAGCTCCTACAATGAGCAGTTCTTC
TRBV5-4	TRBJ2-3	.	13	.	CASRIHGTDTQYF	TGTGCCAGCAGGATACACGGCACAGATACGCAGTATTTT
TRBV3-1/TRBV3-2	TRBJ1-2	.	14	TRBD1	CASSLGQGAYGYTF	TGTGCCAGCAGCCTAGGACAGGGGGCTTATGGCTACACCTTC
TRBV7-4	TRBJ1-5	few	19	TRBD1	CASIKNGQGATSFNQPQHF	TGTGCCAGCATCAAAAACGGTCAGGGGGCGACATCATTCAATCAGCCCCAGCATTTT
TRBV5-1	TRBJ2-1	.	14	TRBD1	CASDPGQGYNEQFF	TGCGCCAGTGACCCGGGACAGGGCTACAATGAGCAGTTCTTC
TRBV3-1/TRBV3-2	TRBJ2-7	.	11	.	CASAPTYEQYF	TGTGCCAGCGCGCCAACCTACGAGCAGTACTTC
TRBV11-1	TRBJ1-1	.	12	.	CASSRPGAEAFF	TGTGCCAGCAGCCGTCCCGGAGCTGAAGCTTTCTTT